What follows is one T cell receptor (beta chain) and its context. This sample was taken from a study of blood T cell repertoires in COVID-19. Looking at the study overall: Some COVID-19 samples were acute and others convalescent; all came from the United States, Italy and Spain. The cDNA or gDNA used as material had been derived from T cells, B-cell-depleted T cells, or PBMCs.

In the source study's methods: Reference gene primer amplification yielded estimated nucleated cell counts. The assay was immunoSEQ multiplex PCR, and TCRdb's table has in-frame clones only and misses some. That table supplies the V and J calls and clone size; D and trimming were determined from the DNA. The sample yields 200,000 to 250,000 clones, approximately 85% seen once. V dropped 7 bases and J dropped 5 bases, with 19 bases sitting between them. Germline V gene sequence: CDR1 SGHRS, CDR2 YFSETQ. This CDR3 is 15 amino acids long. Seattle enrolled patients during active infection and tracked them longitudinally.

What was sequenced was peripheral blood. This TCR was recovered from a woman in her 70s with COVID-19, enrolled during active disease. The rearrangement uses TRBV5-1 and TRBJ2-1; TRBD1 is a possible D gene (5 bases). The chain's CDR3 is CASGKTGEGNNEQFF. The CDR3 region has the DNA TGCGCCAGCGGGAAAACAGGAGAAGGGAACAATGAGCAGTTCTTC.